This T cell receptor (beta chain) was recorded in a study of T cell changes during pregnancy in multiple sclerosis. From germline, CDR1 is LNHDA and CDR2 SQIVND (reference sequence). CDR3 length: 15 residues. Trimming shortened V by 5 bases and J by 3 bases, and 14 bases separated the two germline ends. Assay used: immunoSEQ multiplex PCR; TCRdb lists only in-frame clones, some missing. The top ten hold almost 2% of the sample, which has tens of thousands of clones, 80% to 95% seen once. The source was CD4+ T cells from peripheral blood mononuclear cells, collected after pregnancy. The V call is TRBV19, the J call TRBJ1-5; TRBD1 is a possible D gene (5 bases). The receptor was derived from a female donor in good health, enrolled as a control in a pregnancy study. The CDR3 DNA reads TGTGCCAGTAGTCCCCAGACGGGGGTCAATCAGCCCCAGCATTTT. It translates to CASSPQTGVNQPQHF.